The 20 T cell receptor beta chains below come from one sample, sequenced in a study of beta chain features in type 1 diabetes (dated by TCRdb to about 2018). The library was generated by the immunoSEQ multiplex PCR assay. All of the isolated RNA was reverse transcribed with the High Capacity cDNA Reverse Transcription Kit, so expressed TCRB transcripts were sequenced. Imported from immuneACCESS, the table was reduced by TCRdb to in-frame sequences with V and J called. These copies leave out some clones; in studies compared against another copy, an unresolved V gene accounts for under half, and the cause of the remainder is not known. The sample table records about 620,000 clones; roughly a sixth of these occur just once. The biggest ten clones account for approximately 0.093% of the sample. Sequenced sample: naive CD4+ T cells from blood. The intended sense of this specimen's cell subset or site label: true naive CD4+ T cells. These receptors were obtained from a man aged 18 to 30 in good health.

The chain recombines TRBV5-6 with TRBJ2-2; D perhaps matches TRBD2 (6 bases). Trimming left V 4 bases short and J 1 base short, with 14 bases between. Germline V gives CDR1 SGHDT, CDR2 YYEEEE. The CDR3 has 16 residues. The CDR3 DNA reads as TGTGCCAGCAGCCATCGACTAGGACAGAACACCGGGGAGCTGTTTTTT. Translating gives CASSHRLGQNTGELFF.

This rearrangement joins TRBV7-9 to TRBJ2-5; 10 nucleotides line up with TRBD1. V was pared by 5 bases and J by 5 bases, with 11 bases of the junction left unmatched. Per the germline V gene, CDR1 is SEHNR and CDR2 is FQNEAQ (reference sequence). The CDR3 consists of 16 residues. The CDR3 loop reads CASSATGTGVVETQYF. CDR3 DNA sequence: TGTGCCAGCAGCGCCACCGGGACAGGGGTTGTGGAGACCCAGTACTTC.

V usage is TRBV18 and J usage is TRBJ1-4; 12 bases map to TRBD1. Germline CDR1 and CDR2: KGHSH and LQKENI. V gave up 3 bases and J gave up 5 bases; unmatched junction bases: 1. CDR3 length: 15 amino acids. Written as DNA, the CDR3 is TGTGCCAGCTCACCGGGGACAGGGGGCAATGAAAAACTGTTTTTT. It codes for CASSPGTGGNEKLFF.

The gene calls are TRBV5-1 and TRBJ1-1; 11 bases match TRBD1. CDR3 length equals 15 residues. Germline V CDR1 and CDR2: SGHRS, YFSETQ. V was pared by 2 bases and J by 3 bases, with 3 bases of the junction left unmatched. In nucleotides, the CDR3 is TGCGCCAGCAGCTTTCGGACAGGGGGCGACACTGAAGCTTTCTTT. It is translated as CASSFRTGGDTEAFF.

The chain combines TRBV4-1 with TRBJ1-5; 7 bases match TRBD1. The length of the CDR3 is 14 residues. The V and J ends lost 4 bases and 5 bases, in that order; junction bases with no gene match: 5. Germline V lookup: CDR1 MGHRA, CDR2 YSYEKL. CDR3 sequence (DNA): TGCGCCAGCAGCCCCCGACAGGGTGATCAGCCCCAGCATTTT. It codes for CASSPRQGDQPQHF.

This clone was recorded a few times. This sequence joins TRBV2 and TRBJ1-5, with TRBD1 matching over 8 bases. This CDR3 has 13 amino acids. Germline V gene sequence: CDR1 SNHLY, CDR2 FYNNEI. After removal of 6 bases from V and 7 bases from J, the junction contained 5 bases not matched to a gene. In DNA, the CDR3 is TGTGCCAGCAGAGGACAGGGCGGGCAGCCCCAGCATTTT. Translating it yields CASRGQGGQPQHF.

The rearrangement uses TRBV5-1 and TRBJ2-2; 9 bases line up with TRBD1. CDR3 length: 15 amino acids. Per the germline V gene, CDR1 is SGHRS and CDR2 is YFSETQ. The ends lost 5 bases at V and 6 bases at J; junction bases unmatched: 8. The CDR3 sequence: CASRTGGMQPGELFF. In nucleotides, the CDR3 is TGCGCCAGCAGGACAGGGGGGATGCAGCCCGGGGAGCTGTTTTTT.

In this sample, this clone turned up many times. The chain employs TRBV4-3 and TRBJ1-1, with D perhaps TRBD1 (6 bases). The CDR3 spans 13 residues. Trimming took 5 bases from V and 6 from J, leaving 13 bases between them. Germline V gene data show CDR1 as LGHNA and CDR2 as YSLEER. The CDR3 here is CASSITGSPEAFF. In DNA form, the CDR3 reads TGCGCCAGCAGCATCACAGGGAGCCCTGAAGCTTTCTTT.

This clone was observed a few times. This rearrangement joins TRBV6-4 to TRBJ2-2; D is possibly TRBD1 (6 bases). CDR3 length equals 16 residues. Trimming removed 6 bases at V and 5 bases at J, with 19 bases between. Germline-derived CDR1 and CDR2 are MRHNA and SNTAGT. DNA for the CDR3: TGTGCCAGCAGCGAAGCCGGGACAACAAGAACCGGGGAGCTGTTTTTT. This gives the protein CASSEAGTTRTGELFF.

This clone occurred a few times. The DNA of the CDR3 is TGTGCCAGCCCCCCAGAGGGATTTTATTCTGCGGATACGCAGTATTTT. It encodes CASPPEGFYSADTQYF. V is TRBV28 and J is TRBJ2-3, with a possible D match to TRBD2 (5 bases). V lost 8 bases and J 6 bases, leaving 24 bases between the germline ends. The CDR3 loop spans 16 amino acids. Germline CDR1 reads MDHEN; CDR2 reads SYDVKM.

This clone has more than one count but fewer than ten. The CDR3 spells CSVGDRVNTGELFF. In DNA form, the CDR3 reads TGCAGCGTTGGGGACAGGGTAAACACCGGGGAGCTGTTTTTT. The chain recombines TRBV29-1 with TRBJ2-2, with TRBD1 matching 9 bases. Trimming took 4 bases from V and 2 from J; bases not matched to a gene: 2. The V gene's germline CDR1 is SQVTM and CDR2 ANQGSEA. CDR3 length: 14 amino acids.

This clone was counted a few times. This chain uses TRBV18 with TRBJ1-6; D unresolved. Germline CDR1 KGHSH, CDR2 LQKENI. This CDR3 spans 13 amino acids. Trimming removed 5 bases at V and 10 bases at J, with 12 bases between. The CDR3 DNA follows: TGTGCCAGCTCATCCAAAGACATCTCACCCCTCCACTTT. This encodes CASSSKDISPLHF.

The CDR3 nucleotides are TGTGCCAGCAGTTTAATGAAGGGGACCGAAGCTTTCTTT. This gives the protein CASSLMKGTEAFF. The chain couples TRBV27 to TRBJ1-1; TRBD1 might be the D (5 bases). Trimming shortened V by 2 bases and J by 8 bases, and 12 bases separated the two germline ends. The germline gives CDR1 MNHEY, CDR2 SMNVEV (reference sequence). CDR3 length equals 13 residues.

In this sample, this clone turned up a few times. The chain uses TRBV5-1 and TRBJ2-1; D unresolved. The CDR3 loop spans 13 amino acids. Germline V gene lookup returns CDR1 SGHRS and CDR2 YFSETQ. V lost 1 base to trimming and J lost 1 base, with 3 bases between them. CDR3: CASSLRSYNEQFF. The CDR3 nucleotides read TGCGCCAGCAGCTTGAGATCCTACAATGAGCAGTTCTTC.

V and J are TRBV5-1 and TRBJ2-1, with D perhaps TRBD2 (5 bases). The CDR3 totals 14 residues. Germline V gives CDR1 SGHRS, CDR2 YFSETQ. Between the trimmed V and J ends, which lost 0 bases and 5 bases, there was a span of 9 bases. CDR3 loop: CASSLVPGNNEQFF. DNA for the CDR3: TGCGCCAGCAGCTTGGTTCCGGGAAACAATGAGCAGTTCTTC.

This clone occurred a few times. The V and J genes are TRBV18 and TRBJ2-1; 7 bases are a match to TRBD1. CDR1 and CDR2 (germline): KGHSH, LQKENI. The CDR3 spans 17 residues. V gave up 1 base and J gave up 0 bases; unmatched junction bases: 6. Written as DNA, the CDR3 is TGTGCCAGCTCACCACAAAGGCAGGGGGTCTCCTACAATGAGCAGTTCTTC. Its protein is CASSPQRQGVSYNEQFF. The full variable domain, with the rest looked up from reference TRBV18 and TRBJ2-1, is NAGVMQNPRHLVRRRGQEARLRCSPMKGHSHVYWYRQLPEEGLKFMVYLQKENIIDESGMPKERFSAEFPKEGPSILRIQQVVRGDSAAYFCASSPQRQGVSYNEQFFGPGTRLTVL.

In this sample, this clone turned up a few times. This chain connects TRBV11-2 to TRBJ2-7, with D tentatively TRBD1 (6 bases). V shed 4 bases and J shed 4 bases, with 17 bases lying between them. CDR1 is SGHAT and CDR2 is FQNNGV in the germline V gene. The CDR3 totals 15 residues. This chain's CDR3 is CASSSLRDKVYEQYF. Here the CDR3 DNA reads TGTGCCAGCAGCTCTCTCCGGGACAAAGTATACGAGCAGTACTTC.

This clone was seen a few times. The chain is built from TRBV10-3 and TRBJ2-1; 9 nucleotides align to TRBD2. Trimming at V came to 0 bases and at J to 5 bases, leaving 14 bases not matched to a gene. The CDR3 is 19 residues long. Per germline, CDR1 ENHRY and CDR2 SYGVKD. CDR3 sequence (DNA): TGTGCCATCAGTGAGTCGACCTTTAGACTAGAGCGGGGGGACAATGAGCAGTTCTTC. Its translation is CAISESTFRLERGDNEQFF.

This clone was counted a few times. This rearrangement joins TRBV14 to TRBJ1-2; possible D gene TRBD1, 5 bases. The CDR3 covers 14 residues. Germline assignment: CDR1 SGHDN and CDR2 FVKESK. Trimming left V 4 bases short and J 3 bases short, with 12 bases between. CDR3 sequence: CASSPHWGDYGYTF. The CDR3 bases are TGTGCCAGCAGCCCGCACTGGGGGGACTATGGCTACACCTTC.

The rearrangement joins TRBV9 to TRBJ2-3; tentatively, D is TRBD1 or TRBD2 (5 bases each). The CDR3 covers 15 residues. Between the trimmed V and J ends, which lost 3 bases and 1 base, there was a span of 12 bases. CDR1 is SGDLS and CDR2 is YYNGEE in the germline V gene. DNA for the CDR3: TGTGCCAGCAGCGCAAGAGGGGCTCGCACAGATACGCAGTATTTT. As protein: CASSARGARTDTQYF.